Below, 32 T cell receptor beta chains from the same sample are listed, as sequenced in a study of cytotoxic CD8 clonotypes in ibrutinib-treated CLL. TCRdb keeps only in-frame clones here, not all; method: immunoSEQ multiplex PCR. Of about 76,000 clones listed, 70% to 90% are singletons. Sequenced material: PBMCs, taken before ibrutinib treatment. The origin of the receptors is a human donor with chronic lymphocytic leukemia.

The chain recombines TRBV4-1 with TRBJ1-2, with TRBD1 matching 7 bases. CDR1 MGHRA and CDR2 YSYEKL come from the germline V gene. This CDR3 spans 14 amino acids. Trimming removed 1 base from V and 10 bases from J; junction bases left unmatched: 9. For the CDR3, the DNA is TGCGCCAGCAGCCAAGTAGACAGGGAAGCAGACTACACCTTC. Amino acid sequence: CASSQVDREADYTF.

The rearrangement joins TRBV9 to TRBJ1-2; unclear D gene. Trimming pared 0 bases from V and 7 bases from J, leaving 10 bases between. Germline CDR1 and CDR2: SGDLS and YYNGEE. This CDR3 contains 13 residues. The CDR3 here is CASSVVQSTGYTF. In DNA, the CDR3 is TGTGCCAGCAGCGTAGTACAGTCAACTGGCTACACCTTC.

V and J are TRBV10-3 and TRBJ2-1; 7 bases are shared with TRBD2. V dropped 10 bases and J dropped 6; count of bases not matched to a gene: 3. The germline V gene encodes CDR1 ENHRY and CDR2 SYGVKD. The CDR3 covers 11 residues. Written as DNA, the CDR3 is TGTGCCACAGGACTAGGCAATGAGCAGTTCTTC. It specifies CATGLGNEQFF.

The CDR3 is CASSLTPGNSGNTIYF. In DNA, the CDR3 is TGTGCCAGCAGCTTGACTCCGGGAAACTCTGGAAACACCATATATTTT. The chain has TRBV5-8 and TRBJ1-3; D unclear. The CDR3 covers 16 residues. The V end lost 1 base, the J end lost 0 bases, and 11 bases lay between the germline ends. From germline, CDR1 is SGHTS and CDR2 YDEGEE. The complete variable domain, with remaining parts taken from reference TRBV5-8 and TRBJ1-3, reads EAGVTQSPTHLIKTRGQQATLRCSPISGHTSVYWYQQALGLGLQFLLWYDEGEERNRGNFPPRFSGRQFPNYSSELNVNALELEDSALYLCASSLTPGNSGNTIYFGEGSWLTVV.

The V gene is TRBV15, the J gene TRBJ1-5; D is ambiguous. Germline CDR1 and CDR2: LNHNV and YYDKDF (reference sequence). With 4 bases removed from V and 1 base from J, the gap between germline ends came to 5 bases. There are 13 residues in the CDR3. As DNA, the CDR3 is TGTGCCACCAGCAAACAAAGCAATCAGCCCCAGCATTTT. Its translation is CATSKQSNQPQHF.

This chain's CDR3 is CASSQLLAGGQDTQYF. DNA of the CDR3: TGTGCCAGCAGCCAACTACTAGCGGGAGGTCAAGATACGCAGTATTTT. The chain has TRBV14 and TRBJ2-3; 12 positions agree with TRBD2. The V gene end was trimmed by 2 bases and the J gene end by 5 bases; junction bases not matched to a gene: 5. CDR3 length: 16 residues. Germline CDR1 SGHDN, CDR2 FVKESK. The full variable domain, rest sourced from reference TRBV14 and TRBJ2-3, is EAGVTQFPSHSVIEKGQTVTLRCDPISGHDNLYWYRRVMGKEIKFLLHFVKESKQDESGMPNNRFLAERTGGTYSTLKVQPAELEDSGVYFCASSQLLAGGQDTQYFGPGTRLTVL.

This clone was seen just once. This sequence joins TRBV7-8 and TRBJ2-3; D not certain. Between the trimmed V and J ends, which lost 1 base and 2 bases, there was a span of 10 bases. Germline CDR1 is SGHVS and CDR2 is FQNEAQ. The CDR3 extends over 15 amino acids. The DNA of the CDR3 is TGTGCCAGCAGCTTAGAGGGCCAGGACACAGATACGCAGTATTTT. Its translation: CASSLEGQDTDTQYF.

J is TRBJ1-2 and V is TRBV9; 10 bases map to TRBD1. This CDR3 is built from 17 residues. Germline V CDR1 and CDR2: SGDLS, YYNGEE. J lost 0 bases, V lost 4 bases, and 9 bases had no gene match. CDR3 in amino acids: CASSFRDRGLANYGYTF. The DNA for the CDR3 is TGTGCCAGCAGCTTCCGGGACAGGGGCCTAGCTAACTATGGCTACACCTTC.

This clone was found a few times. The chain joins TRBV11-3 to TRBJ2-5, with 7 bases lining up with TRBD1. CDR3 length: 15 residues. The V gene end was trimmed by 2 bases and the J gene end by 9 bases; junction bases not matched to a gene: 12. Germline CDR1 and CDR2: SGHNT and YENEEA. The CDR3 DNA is TGTGCCAGCAGCTTACATGTGGGACAGACCGTGGCCCAGTACTTC. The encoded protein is CASSLHVGQTVAQYF.

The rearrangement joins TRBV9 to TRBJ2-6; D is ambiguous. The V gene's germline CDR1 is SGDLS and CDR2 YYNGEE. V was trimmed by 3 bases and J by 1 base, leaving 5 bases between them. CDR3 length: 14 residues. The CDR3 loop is CASSDNSGANVLTF. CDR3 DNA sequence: TGTGCCAGCAGCGATAATTCTGGGGCCAACGTCCTGACTTTC.

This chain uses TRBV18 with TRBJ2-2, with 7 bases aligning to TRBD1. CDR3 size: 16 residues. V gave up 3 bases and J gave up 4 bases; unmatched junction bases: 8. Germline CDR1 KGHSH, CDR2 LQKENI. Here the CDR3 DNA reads TGTGCCAGCTCACCTTTGACAGGGATCGGCACCGGGGAGCTGTTTTTT. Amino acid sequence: CASSPLTGIGTGELFF.

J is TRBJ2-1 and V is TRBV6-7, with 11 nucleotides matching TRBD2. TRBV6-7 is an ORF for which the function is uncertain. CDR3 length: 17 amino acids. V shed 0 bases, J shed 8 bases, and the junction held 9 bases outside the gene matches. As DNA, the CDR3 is TGTGCCAGCAGTTACTCGATGACTAGCGGGATTGCTGATGAGCAGTTCTTC. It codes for CASSYSMTSGIADEQFF.

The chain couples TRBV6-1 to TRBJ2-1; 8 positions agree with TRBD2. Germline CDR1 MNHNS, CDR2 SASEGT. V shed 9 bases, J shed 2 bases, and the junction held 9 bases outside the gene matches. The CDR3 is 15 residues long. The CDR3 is CASCGVAGTYNEQFF. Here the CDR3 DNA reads TGTGCCAGTTGTGGGGTAGCGGGAACCTACAATGAGCAGTTCTTC.

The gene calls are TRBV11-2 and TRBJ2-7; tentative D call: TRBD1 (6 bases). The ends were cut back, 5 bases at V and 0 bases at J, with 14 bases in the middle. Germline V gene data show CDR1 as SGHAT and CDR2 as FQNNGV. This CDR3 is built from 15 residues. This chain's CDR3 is CASSPQGRSSYEQYF. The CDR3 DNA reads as TGTGCCAGCAGCCCTCAGGGGCGGAGCTCCTACGAGCAGTACTTC.

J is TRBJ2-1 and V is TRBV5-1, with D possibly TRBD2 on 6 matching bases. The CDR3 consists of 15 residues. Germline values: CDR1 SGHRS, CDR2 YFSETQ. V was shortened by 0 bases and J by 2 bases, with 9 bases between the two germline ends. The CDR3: CASSLAGEPYNEQFF. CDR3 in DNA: TGCGCCAGCAGCTTGGCGGGAGAGCCCTACAATGAGCAGTTCTTC.

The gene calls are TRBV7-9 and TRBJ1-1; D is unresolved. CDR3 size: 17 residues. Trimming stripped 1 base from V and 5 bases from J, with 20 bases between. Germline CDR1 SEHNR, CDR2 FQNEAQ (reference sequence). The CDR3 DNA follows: TGTGCCAGCAGCTTAGTCTTGTCGTCGGACGTGGGTACTGAAGCTTTCTTT. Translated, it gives CASSLVLSSDVGTEAFF. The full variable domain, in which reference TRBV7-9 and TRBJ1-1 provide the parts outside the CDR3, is DTGVSQNPRHKITKRGQNVTFRCDPISEHNRLYWYRQTLGQGPEFLTYFQNEAQLEKSRLLSDRFSAERPKGSFSTLEIQRTEQGDSAMYLCASSLVLSSDVGTEAFFGQGTRLTVV.

Written as DNA, the CDR3 is TGCGCCAGCAGCGTACTGGGGGTGGGGAACACTGAAGCTTTCTTT. It is translated as CASSVLGVGNTEAFF. This chain links TRBV5-1 with TRBJ1-1, with D perhaps matching TRBD1 (5 bases). The ends were cut back, 4 bases at V and 1 base at J, with 14 bases in the middle. CDR1 and CDR2 (germline): SGHRS, YFSETQ. The CDR3 has 15 amino acids.

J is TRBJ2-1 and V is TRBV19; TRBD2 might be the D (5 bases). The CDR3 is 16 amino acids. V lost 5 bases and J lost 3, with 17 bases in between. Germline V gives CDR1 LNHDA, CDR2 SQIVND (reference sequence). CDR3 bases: TGTGCCAGTAGTCCCCCGGGCGGGCGCATCTACAATGAGCAGTTCTTC. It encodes CASSPPGGRIYNEQFF.

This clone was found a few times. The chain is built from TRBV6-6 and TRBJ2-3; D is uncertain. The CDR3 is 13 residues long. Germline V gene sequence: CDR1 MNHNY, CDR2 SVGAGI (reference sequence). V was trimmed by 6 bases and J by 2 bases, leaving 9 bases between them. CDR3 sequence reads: CASSLASTDTQYF. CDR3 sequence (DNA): TGTGCCAGCAGCCTCGCCTCCACAGATACGCAGTATTTT.

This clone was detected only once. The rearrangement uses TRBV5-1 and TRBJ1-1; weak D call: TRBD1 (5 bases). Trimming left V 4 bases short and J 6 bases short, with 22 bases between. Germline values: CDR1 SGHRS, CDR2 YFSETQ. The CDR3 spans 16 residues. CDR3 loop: CASSQRLGTRFPEAFF. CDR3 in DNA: TGCGCCAGCAGCCAACGCCTCGGGACCCGCTTCCCTGAAGCTTTCTTT.

CDR3 sequence: CASSVGPTVSYNEQFF. CDR3 sequence (DNA): TGTGCCAGCAGCGTAGGTCCAACGGTCTCCTACAATGAGCAGTTCTTC. The chain employs TRBV9 and TRBJ2-1; no firm D call. From germline, CDR1 is SGDLS and CDR2 YYNGEE. The CDR3 is 16 residues long. V shed 0 bases and J shed 0 bases, with 10 bases lying between them.

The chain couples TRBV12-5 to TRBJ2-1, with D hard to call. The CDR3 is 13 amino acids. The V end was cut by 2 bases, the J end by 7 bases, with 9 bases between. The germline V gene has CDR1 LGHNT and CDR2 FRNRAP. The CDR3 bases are TGTGCTAGTGGTTTGCCCGGGCGAAATGAGCAGTTCTTC. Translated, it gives CASGLPGRNEQFF. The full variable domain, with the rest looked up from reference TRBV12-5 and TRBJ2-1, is DARVTQTPRHKVTEMGQEVTMRCQPILGHNTVFWYRQTMMQGLELLAYFRNRAPLDDSGMPKDRFSAEMPDATLATLKIQPSEPRDSAVYFCASGLPGRNEQFFGPGTRLTVL.

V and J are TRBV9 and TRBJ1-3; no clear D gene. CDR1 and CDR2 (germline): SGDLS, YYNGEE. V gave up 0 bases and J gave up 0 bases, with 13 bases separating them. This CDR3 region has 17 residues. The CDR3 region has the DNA TGTGCCAGCAGCGTAGCTGGCCTTAGGGACTCTGGAAACACCATATATTTT. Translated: CASSVAGLRDSGNTIYF.

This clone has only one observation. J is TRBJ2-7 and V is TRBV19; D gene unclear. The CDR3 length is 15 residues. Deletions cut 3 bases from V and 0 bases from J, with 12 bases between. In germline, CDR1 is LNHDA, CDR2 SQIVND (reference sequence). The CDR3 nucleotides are TGTGCCAGTAGTATGGGCAGTTCAATCTCCTACGAGCAGTACTTC. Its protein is CASSMGSSISYEQYF.

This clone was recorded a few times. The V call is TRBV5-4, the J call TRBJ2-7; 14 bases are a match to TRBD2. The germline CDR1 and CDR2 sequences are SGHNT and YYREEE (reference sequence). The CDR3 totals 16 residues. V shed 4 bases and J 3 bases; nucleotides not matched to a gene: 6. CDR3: CASSREGTSGSYEQYF. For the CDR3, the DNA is TGTGCCAGCAGCCGAGAAGGGACTAGCGGGAGCTACGAGCAGTACTTC. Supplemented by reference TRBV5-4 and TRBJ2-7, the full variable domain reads ETGVTQSPTHLIKTRGQQVTLRCSSQSGHNTVSWYQQALGQGPQFIFQYYREEENGRGNFPPRFSGLQFPNYSSELNVNALELDDSALYLCASSREGTSGSYEQYFGPGTRLTVT.

The CDR3 DNA reads TGTGCCAGACGGGAGACACAGGGCGTGAACACTGAAGCTTTCTTT. Amino acid sequence: CARRETQGVNTEAFF. J is TRBJ1-1 and V is TRBV28; a possible D gene is TRBD1 (6 bases). The CDR3 is made up of 15 amino acids. Trimming removed 9 bases at V and 0 bases at J, with 17 bases between. Germline CDR1 MDHEN, CDR2 SYDVKM.

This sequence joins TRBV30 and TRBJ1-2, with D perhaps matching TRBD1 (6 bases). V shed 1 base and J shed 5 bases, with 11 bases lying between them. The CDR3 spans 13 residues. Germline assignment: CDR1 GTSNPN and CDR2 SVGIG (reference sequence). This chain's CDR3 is CAWSDTGKYGYTF. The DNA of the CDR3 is TGTGCCTGGAGTGATACAGGGAAATATGGCTACACCTTC.

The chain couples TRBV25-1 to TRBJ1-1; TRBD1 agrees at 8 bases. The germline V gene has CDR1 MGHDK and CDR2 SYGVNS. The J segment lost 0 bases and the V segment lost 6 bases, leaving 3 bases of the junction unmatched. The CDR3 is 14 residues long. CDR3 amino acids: CASSSTGVNTEAFF. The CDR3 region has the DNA TGTGCCAGCAGCTCGACAGGGGTGAACACTGAAGCTTTCTTT.

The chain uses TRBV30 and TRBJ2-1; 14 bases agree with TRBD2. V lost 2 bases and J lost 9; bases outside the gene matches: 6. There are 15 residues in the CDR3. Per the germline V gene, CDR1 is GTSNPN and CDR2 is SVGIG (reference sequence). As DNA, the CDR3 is TGTGCCTGGAGTCGACTAGCGGGAGGGCACAGTGAGCAGTTCTTC. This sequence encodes CAWSRLAGGHSEQFF.

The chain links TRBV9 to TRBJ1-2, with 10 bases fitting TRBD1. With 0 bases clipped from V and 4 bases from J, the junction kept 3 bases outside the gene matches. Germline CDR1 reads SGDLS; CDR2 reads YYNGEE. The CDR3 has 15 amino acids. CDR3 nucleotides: TGTGCCAGCAGCGTAGGGGACAGGGGAGGCTATGGCTACACCTTC. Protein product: CASSVGDRGGYGYTF.

The CDR3 region is CASSQDRTGEDEQYF. The CDR3 DNA follows: TGCGCCAGCAGCCAAGACAGGACAGGGGAGGACGAGCAGTACTTC. V gene TRBV4-3 combines with J gene TRBJ2-7; 9 bases are a match to TRBD1. This CDR3 is built from 15 residues. The V gene end was trimmed by 0 bases and the J gene end by 5 bases; junction bases not matched to a gene: 5. The V gene's germline CDR1 is LGHNA and CDR2 YSLEER.

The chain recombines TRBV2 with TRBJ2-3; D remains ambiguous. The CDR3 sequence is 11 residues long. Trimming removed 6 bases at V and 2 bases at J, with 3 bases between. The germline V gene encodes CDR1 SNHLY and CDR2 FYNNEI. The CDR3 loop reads CASRPTDTQYF. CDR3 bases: TGTGCCAGCAGACCCACAGATACGCAGTATTTT.